Given below is one T cell receptor beta chain in context. Other DNA sequences of this sample code for an identical CDR3. PCR used 60 Vbeta primers and 13 Jbeta primers. Sequencing used immunoSEQ multiplex PCR; TCRdb keeps in-frame clones, though not all of them. Reported are 70,000 or so clones; the ten largest clones contain under 6.5%. The sample belongs to a study of cytomegalovirus exposure and HLA in healthy donors. Donors in the study were healthy people who gave bone marrow. These donors counted as nominally healthy when sampled, but unrecorded immune exposures were likely. The origin of this receptor is a man in his forties in good health and CMV-seronegative. Material: PBMCs.

CDR3 in DNA: TGTGCCATCAGTGTGGCGGGAGGGAACTATGGCTACACCTTC. It translates to CAISVAGGNYGYTF. The chain recombines TRBV10-3 with TRBJ1-2; D is ambiguous. Germline V gene lookup returns CDR1 ENHRY and CDR2 SYGVKD. The CDR3 sequence is 14 residues long. Trimming stripped 4 bases from V and 2 bases from J, with 11 bases between.